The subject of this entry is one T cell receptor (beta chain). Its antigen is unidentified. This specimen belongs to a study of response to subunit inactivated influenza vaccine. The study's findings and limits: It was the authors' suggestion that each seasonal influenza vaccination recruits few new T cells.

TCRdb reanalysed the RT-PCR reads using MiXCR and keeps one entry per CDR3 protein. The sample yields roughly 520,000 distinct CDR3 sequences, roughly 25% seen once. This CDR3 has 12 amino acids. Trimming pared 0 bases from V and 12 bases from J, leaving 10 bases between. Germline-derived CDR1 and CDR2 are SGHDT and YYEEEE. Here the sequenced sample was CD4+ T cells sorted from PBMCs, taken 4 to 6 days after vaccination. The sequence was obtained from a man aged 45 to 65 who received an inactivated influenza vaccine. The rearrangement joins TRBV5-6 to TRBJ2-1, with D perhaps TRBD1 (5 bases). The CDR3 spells CASSLGGVAQFF. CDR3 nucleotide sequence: TGTGCCAGCAGCTTGGGGGGCGTTGCGCAGTTCTTC.